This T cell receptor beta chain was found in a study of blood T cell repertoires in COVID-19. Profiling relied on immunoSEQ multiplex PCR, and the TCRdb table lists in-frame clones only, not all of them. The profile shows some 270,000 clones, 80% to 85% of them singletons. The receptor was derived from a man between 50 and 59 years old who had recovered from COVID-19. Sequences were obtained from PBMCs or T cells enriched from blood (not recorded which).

The chain's CDR3 is CASSLSHYNEQFF. CDR3 coding DNA: TGTGCCAGCAGTTTATCCCATTACAATGAGCAGTTCTTC. V is TRBV27 and J is TRBJ2-1, with D hard to call. Germline CDR1 and CDR2: MNHEY and SMNVEV (reference sequence). V dropped 0 bases and J dropped 4 bases, with 4 bases sitting between them. This CDR3 is 13 amino acids long.